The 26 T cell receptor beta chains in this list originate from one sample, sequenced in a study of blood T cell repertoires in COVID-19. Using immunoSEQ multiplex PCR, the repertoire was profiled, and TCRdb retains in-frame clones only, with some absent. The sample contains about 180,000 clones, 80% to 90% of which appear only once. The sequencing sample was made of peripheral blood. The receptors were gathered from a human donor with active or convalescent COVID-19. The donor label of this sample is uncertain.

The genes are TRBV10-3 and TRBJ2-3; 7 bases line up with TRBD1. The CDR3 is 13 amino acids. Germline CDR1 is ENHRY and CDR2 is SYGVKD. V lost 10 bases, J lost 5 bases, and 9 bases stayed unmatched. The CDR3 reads CASRQGLGDTQYF. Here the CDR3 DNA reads TGTGCCAGTAGACAGGGCCTTGGAGATACGCAGTATTTT.

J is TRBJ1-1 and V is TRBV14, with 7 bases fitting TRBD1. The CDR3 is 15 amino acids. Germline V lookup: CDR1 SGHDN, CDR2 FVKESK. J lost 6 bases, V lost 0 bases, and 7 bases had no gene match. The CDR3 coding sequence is TGTGCCAGCAGCCAAGATCCCAGGCAGGGGGCTGAAGCTTTCTTT. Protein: CASSQDPRQGAEAFF. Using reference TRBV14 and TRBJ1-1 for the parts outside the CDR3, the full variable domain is EAGVTQFPSHSVIEKGQTVTLRCDPISGHDNLYWYRRVMGKEIKFLLHFVKESKQDESGMPNNRFLAERTGGTYSTLKVQPAELEDSGVYFCASSQDPRQGAEAFFGQGTRLTVV.

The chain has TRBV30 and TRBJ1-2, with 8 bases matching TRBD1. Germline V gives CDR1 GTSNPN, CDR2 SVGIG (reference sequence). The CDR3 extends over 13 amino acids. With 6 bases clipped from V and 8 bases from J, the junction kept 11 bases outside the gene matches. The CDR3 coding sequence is TGTGCCTGTTGGAAGACAGGGGCTACAGGCTACACCTTC. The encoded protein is CACWKTGATGYTF.

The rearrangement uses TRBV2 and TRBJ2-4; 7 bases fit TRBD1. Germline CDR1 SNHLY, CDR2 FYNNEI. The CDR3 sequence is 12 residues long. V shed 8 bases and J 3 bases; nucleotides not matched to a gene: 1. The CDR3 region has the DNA TGTGCCAGCCGGGACAGCAAAAACATTCAGTACTTC. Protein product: CASRDSKNIQYF.

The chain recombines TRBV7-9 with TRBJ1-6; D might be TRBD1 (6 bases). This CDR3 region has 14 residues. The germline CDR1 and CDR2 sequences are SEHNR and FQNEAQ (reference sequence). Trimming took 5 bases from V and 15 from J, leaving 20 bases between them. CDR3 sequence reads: CASSPGHGEGGLHF. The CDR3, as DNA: TGTGCCAGCAGCCCGGGACACGGAGAAGGGGGCCTCCACTTT.

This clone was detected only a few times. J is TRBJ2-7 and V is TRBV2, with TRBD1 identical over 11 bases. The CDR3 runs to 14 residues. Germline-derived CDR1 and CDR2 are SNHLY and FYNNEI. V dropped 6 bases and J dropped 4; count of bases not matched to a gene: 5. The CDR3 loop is CASRGTGGMYEQYF. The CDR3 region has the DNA TGTGCCAGCAGAGGGACAGGGGGTATGTACGAGCAGTACTTC.

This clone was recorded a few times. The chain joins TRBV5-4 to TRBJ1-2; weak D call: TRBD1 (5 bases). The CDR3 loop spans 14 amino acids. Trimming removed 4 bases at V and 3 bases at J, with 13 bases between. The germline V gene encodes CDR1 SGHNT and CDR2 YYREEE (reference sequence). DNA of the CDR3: TGTGCCAGCAGCGCCGGGGGGTTCCACTATGGCTACACCTTC. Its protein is CASSAGGFHYGYTF.

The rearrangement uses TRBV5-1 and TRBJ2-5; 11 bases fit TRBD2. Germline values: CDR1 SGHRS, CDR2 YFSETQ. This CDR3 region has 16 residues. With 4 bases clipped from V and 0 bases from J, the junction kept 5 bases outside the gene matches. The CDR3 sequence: CASSPGLAEDQETQYF. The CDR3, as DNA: TGCGCCAGCAGCCCGGGACTAGCGGAGGACCAAGAGACCCAGTACTTC.

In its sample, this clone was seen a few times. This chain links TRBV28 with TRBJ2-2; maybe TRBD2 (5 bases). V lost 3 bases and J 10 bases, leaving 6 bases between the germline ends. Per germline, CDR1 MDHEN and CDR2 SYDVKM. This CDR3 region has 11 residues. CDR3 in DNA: TGTGCCAGCAGTTTCCTAGCGGAGCTGTTTTTT. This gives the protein CASSFLAELFF.

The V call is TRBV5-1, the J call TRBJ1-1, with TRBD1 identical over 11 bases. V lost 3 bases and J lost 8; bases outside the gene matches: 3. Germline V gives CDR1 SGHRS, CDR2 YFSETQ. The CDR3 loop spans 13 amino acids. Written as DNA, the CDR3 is TGCGCCAGCAGCTCCCGGGACAGGGGGGAAGCTTTCTTT. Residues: CASSSRDRGEAFF. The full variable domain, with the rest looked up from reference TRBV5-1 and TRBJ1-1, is KAGVTQTPRYLIKTRGQQVTLSCSPISGHRSVSWYQQTPGQGLQFLFEYFSETQRNKGNFPGRFSGRQFSNSRSEMNVSTLELGDSALYLCASSSRDRGEAFFGQGTRLTVV.

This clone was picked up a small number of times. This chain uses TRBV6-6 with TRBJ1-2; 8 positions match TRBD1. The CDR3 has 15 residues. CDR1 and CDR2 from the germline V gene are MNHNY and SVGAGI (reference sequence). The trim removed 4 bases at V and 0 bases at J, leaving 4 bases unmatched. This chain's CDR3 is CASSSRTGPNYGYTF. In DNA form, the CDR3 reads TGTGCCAGCAGTTCCCGGACAGGGCCTAACTATGGCTACACCTTC.

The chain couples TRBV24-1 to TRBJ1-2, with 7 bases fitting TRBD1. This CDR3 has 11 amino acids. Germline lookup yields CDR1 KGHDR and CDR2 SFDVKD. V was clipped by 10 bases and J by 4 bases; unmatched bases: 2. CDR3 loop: CATGGGYGYTF. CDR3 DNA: TGTGCCACAGGGGGCGGCTATGGCTACACCTTC.

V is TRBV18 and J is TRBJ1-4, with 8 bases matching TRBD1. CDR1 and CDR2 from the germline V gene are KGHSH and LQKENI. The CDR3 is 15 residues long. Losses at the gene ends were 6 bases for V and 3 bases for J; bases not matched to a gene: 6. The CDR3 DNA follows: TGTGCCAGCTCCCAACAGGGGGAGGCTAATGAAAAACTGTTTTTT. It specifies CASSQQGEANEKLFF.

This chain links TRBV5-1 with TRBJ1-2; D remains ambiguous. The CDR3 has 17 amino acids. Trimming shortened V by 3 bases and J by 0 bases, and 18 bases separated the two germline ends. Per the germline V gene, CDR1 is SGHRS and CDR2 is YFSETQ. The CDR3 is CASSSKPAPDTNYGYTF. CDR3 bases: TGCGCCAGCAGCTCTAAACCCGCACCCGATACTAACTATGGCTACACCTTC.

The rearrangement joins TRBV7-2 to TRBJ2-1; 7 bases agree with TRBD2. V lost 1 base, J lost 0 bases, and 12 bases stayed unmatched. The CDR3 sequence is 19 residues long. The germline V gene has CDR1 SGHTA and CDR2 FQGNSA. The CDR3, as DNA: TGTGCCAGCAGCTTAGGGACTAGTCGAAATCGGGGCTCCTACAATGAGCAGTTCTTC. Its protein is CASSLGTSRNRGSYNEQFF.

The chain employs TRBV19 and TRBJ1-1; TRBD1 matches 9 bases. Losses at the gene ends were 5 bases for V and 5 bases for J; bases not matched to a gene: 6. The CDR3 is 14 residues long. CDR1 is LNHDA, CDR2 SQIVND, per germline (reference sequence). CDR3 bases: TGTGCCAGTAGTTTGGGACAGGGTAGGACTGAAGCTTTCTTT. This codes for CASSLGQGRTEAFF.

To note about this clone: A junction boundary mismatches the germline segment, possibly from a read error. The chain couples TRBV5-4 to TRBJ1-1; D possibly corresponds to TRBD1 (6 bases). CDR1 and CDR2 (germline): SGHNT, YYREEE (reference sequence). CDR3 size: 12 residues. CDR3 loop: CASSLPRWPGVF. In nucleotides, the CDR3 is TGTGCCAGCAGCTTACCGCGATGGCCAGGGGTCTTT. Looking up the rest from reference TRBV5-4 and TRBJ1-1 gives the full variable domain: ETGVTQSPTHLIKTRGQQVTLRCSSQSGHNTVSWYQQALGQGPQFIFQYYREEENGRGNFPPRFSGLQFPNYSSELNVNALELDDSALYLCASSLPRWPGVFGQGTRLTVV.

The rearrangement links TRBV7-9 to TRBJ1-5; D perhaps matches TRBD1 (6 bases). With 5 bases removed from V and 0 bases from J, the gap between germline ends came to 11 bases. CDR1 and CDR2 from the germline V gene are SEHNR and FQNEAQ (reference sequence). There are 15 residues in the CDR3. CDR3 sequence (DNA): TGTGCCAGCAGCCTCCAGGGACATAGCAATCAGCCCCAGCATTTT. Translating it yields CASSLQGHSNQPQHF.

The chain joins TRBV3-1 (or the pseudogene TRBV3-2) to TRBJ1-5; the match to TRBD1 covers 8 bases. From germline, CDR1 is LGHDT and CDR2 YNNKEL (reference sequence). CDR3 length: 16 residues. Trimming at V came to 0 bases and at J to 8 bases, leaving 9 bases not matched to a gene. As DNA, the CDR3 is TGTGCCAGCAGCCAAGATCTGAACAGGGGGGAGAAGCCCCAGCATTTT. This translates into CASSQDLNRGEKPQHF.

The CDR3 DNA reads TGTGCCAGCAGCCAACCTTGGAGAGGACAGGGAACTGGGGCCAACGTCCTGACTTTC. Protein product: CASSQPWRGQGTGANVLTF. The J gene is TRBJ2-6, the V gene TRBV3-1 (or the pseudogene TRBV3-2); 8 nucleotides line up with TRBD1. Trimming cost V 2 bases and J 2 bases; bases outside gene matches: 11. This CDR3 contains 19 residues. Germline lookup yields CDR1 LGHDT and CDR2 YNNKEL (reference sequence).

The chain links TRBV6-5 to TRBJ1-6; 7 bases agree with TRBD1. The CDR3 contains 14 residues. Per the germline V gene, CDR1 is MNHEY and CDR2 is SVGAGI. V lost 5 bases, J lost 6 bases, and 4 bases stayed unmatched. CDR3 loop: CASSTGVSNSPLHF. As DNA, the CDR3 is TGTGCCAGCAGTACAGGGGTTTCTAATTCACCCCTCCACTTT.

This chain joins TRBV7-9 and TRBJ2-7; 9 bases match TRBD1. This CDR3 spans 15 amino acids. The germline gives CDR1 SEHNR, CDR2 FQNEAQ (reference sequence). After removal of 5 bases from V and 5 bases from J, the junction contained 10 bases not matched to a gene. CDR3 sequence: CASSQHRGRVDEQYF. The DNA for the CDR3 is TGTGCCAGCAGCCAACACAGGGGGCGCGTGGACGAGCAGTACTTC.

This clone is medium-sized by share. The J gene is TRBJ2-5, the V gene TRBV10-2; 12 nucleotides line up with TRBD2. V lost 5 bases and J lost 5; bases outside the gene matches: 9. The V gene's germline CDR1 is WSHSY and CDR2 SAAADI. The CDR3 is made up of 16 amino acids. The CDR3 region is CASSLRLAGAEETQYF. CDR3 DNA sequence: TGCGCCAGCAGTCTCCGACTAGCGGGAGCAGAGGAGACCCAGTACTTC.

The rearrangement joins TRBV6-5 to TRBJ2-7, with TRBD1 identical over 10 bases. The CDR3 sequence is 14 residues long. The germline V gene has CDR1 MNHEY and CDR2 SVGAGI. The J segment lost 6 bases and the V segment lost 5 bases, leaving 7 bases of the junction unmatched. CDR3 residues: CASSRTGGSGEQYF. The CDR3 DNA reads TGTGCCAGCAGTCGGACAGGGGGGTCGGGCGAGCAGTACTTC.

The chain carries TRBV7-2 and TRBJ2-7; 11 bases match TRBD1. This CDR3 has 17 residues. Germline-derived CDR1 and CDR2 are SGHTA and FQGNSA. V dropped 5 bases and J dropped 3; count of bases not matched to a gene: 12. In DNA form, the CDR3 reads TGTGCCAGCAGCCCCTCTGGACAGGGGGCGCATAACTACGAGCAGTACTTC. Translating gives CASSPSGQGAHNYEQYF. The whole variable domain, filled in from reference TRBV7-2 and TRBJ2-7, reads GAGVSQSPSNKVTEKGKDVELRCDPISGHTALYWYRQSLGQGLEFLIYFQGNSAPDKSGLPSDRFSAERTGGSVSTLTIQRTQQEDSAVYLCASSPSGQGAHNYEQYFGPGTRLTVT.

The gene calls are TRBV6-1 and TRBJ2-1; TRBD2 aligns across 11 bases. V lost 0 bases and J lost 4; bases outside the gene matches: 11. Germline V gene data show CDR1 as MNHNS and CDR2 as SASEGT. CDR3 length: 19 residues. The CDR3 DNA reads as TGTGCCAGCAGTGAAGCTCCGGGACTAGCGGTCGTGGGGTACAATGAGCAGTTCTTC. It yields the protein CASSEAPGLAVVGYNEQFF.